These 20 T cell receptor beta chains were sequenced from one sample in a study of blood T cell repertoires in COVID-19. Generated by immunoSEQ multiplex PCR, the TCRdb table keeps only in-frame clones and is missing some. The table lists around 340,000 clones, around nine tenths of them singletons. The sequenced sample consisted of peripheral blood. These receptors originate from a woman aged 55-70 years with COVID-19, enrolled during active disease.

The chain uses TRBV7-9 and TRBJ1-2; D is uncertain. CDR3 length: 15 amino acids. The germline CDR1 and CDR2 sequences are SEHNR and FQNEAQ (reference sequence). Between the trimmed V and J ends, which lost 5 bases and 7 bases, there was a span of 20 bases. The chain's CDR3 is CASSLDGRQAGGYTF. Here the CDR3 DNA reads TGTGCCAGCAGCCTTGATGGGAGGCAGGCTGGTGGCTACACCTTC.

This clone was seen a handful of times. The genes are TRBV21-1 and TRBJ1-5. TRBV21-1 has pseudogene status. This CDR3 has 12 residues. This CDR3 reads CARGSRAQPQHF. In DNA form, the CDR3 reads TGTGCCAGAGGGAGTAGGGCTCAGCCCCAGCATTTT.

The chain uses TRBV19 and TRBJ2-1, with TRBD2 identical over 13 bases. The CDR3 is 16 residues long. The germline CDR1 and CDR2 sequences are LNHDA and SQIVND (reference sequence). V lost 5 bases, J lost 8 bases, and 9 bases stayed unmatched. CDR3 region: CASSWTSGGSGDEQFF. CDR3 nucleotides: TGTGCCAGTAGTTGGACTAGCGGGGGATCTGGGGATGAGCAGTTCTTC. The full variable domain, its missing parts supplied by reference TRBV19 and TRBJ2-1, is DGGITQSPKYLFRKEGQNVTLSCEQNLNHDAMYWYRQDPGQGLRLIYYSQIVNDFQKGDIAEGYSVSREKKESFPLTVTSAQKNPTAFYLCASSWTSGGSGDEQFFGPGTRLTVL.

The count of this clone is one. The chain carries TRBV3-1 (or the pseudogene TRBV3-2) and TRBJ2-5, with no clear D. Trimming stripped 3 bases from V and 7 bases from J, with 12 bases between. This CDR3 has 13 amino acids. Germline CDR1 and CDR2: LGHDT and YNNKEL (reference sequence). The CDR3 bases are TGTGCCAGCAGCCAGACCGGCGGCGGGACCCAGTACTTC. Residues: CASSQTGGGTQYF.

The chain has TRBV27 and TRBJ1-1; no clear D gene. Germline V CDR1 and CDR2: MNHEY, SMNVEV (reference sequence). The CDR3 spans 14 residues. Between the trimmed V and J ends, which lost 6 bases and 1 base, there was a span of 12 bases. CDR3 protein: CASSFIAGNTEAFF. The CDR3 bases are TGTGCCAGCAGCTTTATAGCGGGGAACACTGAAGCTTTCTTT.

J is TRBJ2-7 and V is TRBV5-4, with 8 positions matching TRBD1. J was trimmed by 5 bases and V by 0 bases; bases with no gene match: 7. Germline CDR1 reads SGHNT; CDR2 reads YYREEE (reference sequence). This CDR3 comprises 15 residues. The CDR3 region is CASSLAGRGLDEQYF. Here the CDR3 DNA reads TGTGCCAGCAGCTTGGCCGGCAGGGGGCTGGACGAGCAGTACTTC.

The rearrangement uses TRBV5-1 and TRBJ1-2; TRBD1 might be the D (5 bases). Trimming took 0 bases from V and 1 from J, leaving 7 bases between them. This CDR3 has 14 amino acids. Germline V gene lookup returns CDR1 SGHRS and CDR2 YFSETQ. The CDR3 nucleotides are TGCGCCAGCAGCTTGGGGACACTTAACTATGGCTACACCTTC. Its translation is CASSLGTLNYGYTF. The full variable domain, its missing parts supplied by reference TRBV5-1 and TRBJ1-2, is KAGVTQTPRYLIKTRGQQVTLSCSPISGHRSVSWYQQTPGQGLQFLFEYFSETQRNKGNFPGRFSGRQFSNSRSEMNVSTLELGDSALYLCASSLGTLNYGYTFGSGTRLTVV.

The J gene is TRBJ2-2, the V gene TRBV27; a weak D match, TRBD2 (7 bases). From germline, CDR1 is MNHEY and CDR2 SMNVEV (reference sequence). V lost 5 bases and J lost 1, with 20 bases in between. CDR3 length: 18 amino acids. The CDR3 loop is CASSGRGGGAMNTGELFF. The CDR3 DNA reads TGTGCCAGCAGTGGGCGCGGGGGCGGGGCCATGAACACCGGGGAGCTGTTTTTT.

The table lists this clone with a few counts. V and J are TRBV12-3 or TRBV12-4 and TRBJ1-2; D ambiguous. V dropped 2 bases and J dropped 7 bases, with 11 bases sitting between them. The CDR3 covers 13 residues. The CDR3 region is CASSLTGLGGYTF. CDR3 sequence (DNA): TGTGCCAGCAGTTTAACTGGGCTGGGTGGCTACACCTTC.

The chain's CDR3 is CASSPSRRGADTQYF. CDR3 bases: TGTGCCAGCAGCCCCTCTAGGCGGGGGGCAGATACGCAGTATTTT. This rearrangement joins TRBV3-1 (or the pseudogene TRBV3-2) to TRBJ2-3; TRBD2 matches 8 bases. Germline lookup yields CDR1 LGHDT and CDR2 YNNKEL (reference sequence). The V segment lost 4 bases and the J segment 4 bases; nucleotides outside the gene matches: 7. The CDR3 is 15 amino acids.

The chain recombines TRBV10-2 with TRBJ1-2; D gene unclear. CDR1 is WSHSY, CDR2 SAAADI, per germline. The V end was cut by 5 bases, the J end by 3 bases, with 7 bases between. The CDR3 spans 12 residues. The CDR3 nucleotides read TGCGCCAGCAGTTCACCGGACTATGGCTACACCTTC. Residues: CASSSPDYGYTF.

The V call is TRBV2, the J call TRBJ1-2; D is possibly TRBD1 (5 bases). There are 18 residues in the CDR3. The germline gives CDR1 SNHLY, CDR2 FYNNEI. V was pared by 3 bases and J by 4 bases, with 24 bases between. CDR3 sequence: CASSDGSWGFPGPYGYTF. CDR3 nucleotides: TGTGCCAGCAGTGATGGGTCTTGGGGCTTTCCAGGACCCTATGGCTACACCTTC.

The rearrangement joins TRBV7-9 to TRBJ1-2; 7 nucleotides agree with TRBD1. Germline lookup yields CDR1 SEHNR and CDR2 FQNEAQ (reference sequence). This CDR3 region has 13 residues. Trimming cost V 4 bases and J 6 bases; bases outside gene matches: 5. The CDR3 coding sequence is TGTGCCAGCAGCTCGTTCCAGGGGGATGGCTACACCTTC. Protein product: CASSSFQGDGYTF.

This chain links TRBV5-1 with TRBJ2-5; 11 bases map to TRBD2. Germline CDR1 reads SGHRS; CDR2 reads YFSETQ. This CDR3 region has 16 residues. The trim removed 0 bases at V and 5 bases at J, leaving 6 bases unmatched. Here the CDR3 reads CASSLGLLAGVETQYF. The DNA for the CDR3 is TGCGCCAGCAGCTTGGGGTTACTAGCGGGGGTGGAGACCCAGTACTTC.

The chain combines TRBV4-1 with TRBJ2-4, with TRBD1 matching over 11 bases. This CDR3 is 19 amino acids long. The V segment lost 1 base and the J segment 1 base; nucleotides outside the gene matches: 9. CDR1 and CDR2 from the germline V gene are MGHRA and YSYEKL. The CDR3 spells CASSQAEVGTGGAKNIQYF. DNA of the CDR3: TGCGCCAGCAGCCAAGCCGAGGTTGGGACAGGGGGGGCCAAAAACATTCAGTACTTC.

The rearrangement joins TRBV4-2 to TRBJ1-4; D call uncertain. V lost 0 bases and J 0 bases, leaving 11 bases between the germline ends. Germline CDR1 reads LGHNA; CDR2 reads YNFKEQ. The CDR3 length is 17 residues. DNA of the CDR3: TGTGCCAGCAGCCAAGAGCTGGTGCGGGCAACTAATGAAAAACTGTTTTTT. Protein sequence: CASSQELVRATNEKLFF.

The chain joins TRBV23-1 to TRBJ2-2; 7 positions match TRBD1. TRBV23-1 qualifies as an ORF whose function is uncertain. V gave up 3 bases and J gave up 4 bases; unmatched junction bases: 11. The CDR3 extends over 17 amino acids. The CDR3 coding sequence is TGCGCCAGCAGTCAGATCCGCGACAGGGTACCCACCGGGGAGCTGTTTTTT. The encoded protein is CASSQIRDRVPTGELFF.

V gene TRBV4-1 combines with J gene TRBJ1-1; D gene unclear. The germline V and J ends were trimmed by 0 bases and 2 bases, with 7 bases remaining between them. This CDR3 is built from 14 residues. CDR1 and CDR2 (germline): MGHRA, YSYEKL. As DNA, the CDR3 is TGCGCCAGCAGCCAAGATAGCGGAAACACTGAAGCTTTCTTT. Encoded protein: CASSQDSGNTEAFF.

The chain recombines TRBV27 with TRBJ2-7; possibly TRBD2 for D (5 bases). V lost 5 bases to trimming and J lost 5 bases, with 16 bases between them. Germline V gene lookup returns CDR1 MNHEY and CDR2 SMNVEV (reference sequence). There are 14 residues in the CDR3. This CDR3 reads CASSTGVRLHEQYF. The CDR3 DNA follows: TGTGCCAGCAGTACCGGGGTGAGATTGCACGAGCAGTACTTC.

This chain connects TRBV7-9 to TRBJ1-3; 7 bases line up with TRBD1. V dropped 4 bases and J dropped 0; count of bases not matched to a gene: 12. The CDR3 sequence is 18 residues long. Germline lookup yields CDR1 SEHNR and CDR2 FQNEAQ (reference sequence). The DNA for the CDR3 is TGTGCCAGCAGCTCCCCCCCCCGGGGACAGAGCTCTGGAAACACCATATATTTT. Translation gives CASSSPPRGQSSGNTIYF.